This T cell receptor beta chain was retrieved from a study of T cells in Graves' hyperthyroidism and ophthalmopathy. This clonotype was detected ten times or more. RNA transcripts gave rise to amplified TCR beta CDR3 regions. Primed by the HTBI set, a first-round RT-PCR was run on the TCR CDR3. TCRdb used MiXCR to reprocess the multiplex PCR reads, holding one entry per CDR3 protein. The data hold roughly 720,000 distinct CDR3 sequences, with roughly 17% observed a single time. Patients aged 18 to 65 had newly diagnosed hyperthyroidism of under 2 months' duration. Exclusion criteria comprised uncontrolled infection, other autoimmune disease, pregnancy or lactation. Together with thyroid ultrasound, orbital computed tomography, serum thyroxine and TRAb, clinical symptoms were used for diagnoses. The ends were cut back, 6 bases at V and 2 bases at J, with 9 bases in the middle. CDR3 size: 13 residues. From germline, CDR1 is MNHEY and CDR2 SMNVEV (reference sequence).

The sequence was collected from a man between 45 and 60 years old with Graves' hyperthyroidism. The chain has TRBV27 and TRBJ2-3; perhaps TRBD2 as D (5 bases). The source material was blood. The CDR3 coding sequence is TGTGCCAGCAGACGAGGGTACACAGATACGCAGTATTTT. Amino acids: CASRRGYTDTQYF.